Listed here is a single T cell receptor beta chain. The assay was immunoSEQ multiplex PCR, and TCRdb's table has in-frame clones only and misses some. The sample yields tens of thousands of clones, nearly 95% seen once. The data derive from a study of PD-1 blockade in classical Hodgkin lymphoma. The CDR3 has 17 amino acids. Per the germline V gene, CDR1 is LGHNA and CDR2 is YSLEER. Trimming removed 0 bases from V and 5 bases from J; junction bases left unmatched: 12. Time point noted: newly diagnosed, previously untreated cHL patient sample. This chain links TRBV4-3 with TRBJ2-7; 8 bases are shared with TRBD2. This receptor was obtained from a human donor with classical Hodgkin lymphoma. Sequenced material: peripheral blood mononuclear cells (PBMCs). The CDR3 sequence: CASSQERRIAGSNEQYF. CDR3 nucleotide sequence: TGCGCCAGCAGCCAAGAAAGGAGAATAGCGGGGTCCAACGAGCAGTACTTC.